A single sample is the source of the 20 T cell receptor beta chains below, sequenced in a study of a mutant IDH1 vaccine in newly diagnosed glioma. This sample's time point: week 11, during vaccination. Doses comprised 300 ug of mutant IDH1 20-mer peptide each, plus topical imiquimod. The antigens these receptors bind are not known. Libraries were prepared by immunoSEQ multiplex PCR; TCRdb keeps only in-frame clonotypes and omits some of them. The data show under 150,000 clones, roughly 90% seen once. The sequencing used PBMCs, collected from a glioma patient whose treatment included an IDH1 peptide vaccine. These TCRs come from a woman in her forties or fifties with glioma.

The chain carries TRBV28 and TRBJ1-2; D ambiguous. CDR3 size: 15 residues. Looked up from germline, CDR1 is MDHEN and CDR2 is SYDVKM. Trimming shortened V by 1 base and J by 3 bases, and 12 bases separated the two germline ends. The CDR3 nucleotides are TGTGCCAGCAGTTTATCCCCAGGAGATCACTATGGCTACACCTTC. Residues: CASSLSPGDHYGYTF.

The gene calls are TRBV7-8 and TRBJ2-2; 9 nucleotides match TRBD1. The CDR3 is made up of 15 amino acids. J gave up 0 bases and V 7 bases, and 3 bases lay outside the gene matches. Germline CDR1 is SGHVS and CDR2 is FQNEAQ. The DNA for the CDR3 is TGTGCCAGCATCCGGACAGGGGCGAACACCGGGGAGCTGTTTTTT. Amino acid sequence: CASIRTGANTGELFF.

V is TRBV19 and J is TRBJ2-7; D may be TRBD1 or TRBD2 (5 bases each). Trimming took off 4 bases at V and 5 bases at J, with 18 bases between the two ends. This CDR3 is built from 15 residues. Germline CDR1 LNHDA, CDR2 SQIVND (reference sequence). CDR3: CASSTTGGPAHEQYF. The CDR3 DNA reads as TGTGCCAGTAGTACAACAGGAGGACCTGCCCACGAGCAGTACTTC.

The CDR3 loop is CASSSPRTGEGYEQYF. The DNA for the CDR3 is TGTGCCAGCAGCTCCCCCCGGACAGGGGAGGGCTACGAGCAGTACTTC. V usage is TRBV5-6 and J usage is TRBJ2-7; 9 bases match TRBD1. Germline CDR1 SGHDT, CDR2 YYEEEE. Losses at the gene ends were 3 bases for V and 3 bases for J; bases not matched to a gene: 10. This CDR3 is 16 amino acids long.

The chain is built from TRBV5-5 and TRBJ2-5; no clear D gene. The CDR3 contains 12 residues. With 4 bases removed from V and 10 bases from J, the gap between germline ends came to 14 bases. The germline CDR1 and CDR2 sequences are SGHKS and YYEKEE (reference sequence). This CDR3 is CASSLLGTIQYF. The CDR3 DNA reads as TGTGCCAGCAGCCTCCTGGGAACTATCCAGTACTTC.

The J gene is TRBJ1-2, the V gene TRBV28; TRBD1 is a possible D gene (5 bases). Trimming shortened V by 3 bases and J by 1 base, and 6 bases separated the two germline ends. The CDR3 is made up of 13 amino acids. Germline loops: CDR1 MDHEN, CDR2 SYDVKM. Written as DNA, the CDR3 is TGTGCCAGCAGTTTGGGGGTTAACTATGGCTACACCTTC. Its translation is CASSLGVNYGYTF.

The V call is TRBV6-5, the J call TRBJ2-5, with D tentatively TRBD2 (6 bases). Trimming took 6 bases from V and 1 from J, leaving 9 bases between them. CDR1 and CDR2 from the germline V gene are MNHEY and SVGAGI. The CDR3 consists of 13 residues. The CDR3 DNA reads as TGTGCCAGCAGGGCGGGGTCCCAAGAGACCCAGTACTTC. It is translated as CASRAGSQETQYF.

The gene calls are TRBV19 and TRBJ2-7, with D possibly TRBD2 on 6 matching bases. CDR1 LNHDA and CDR2 SQIVND come from the germline V gene (reference sequence). V was cut by 9 bases and J by 1 base, with 22 bases left in between. The CDR3 is 16 residues long. The CDR3 coding sequence is TGTGCCAGGGCCCCCGGGACTGCCTTTTCTTCCTACGAGCAGTACTTC. It is translated as CARAPGTAFSSYEQYF.

In DNA form, the CDR3 reads TGCGCCAGCAGCTCAGCTCCGGGACAGGAGACAGATACGCAGTATTTT. Translating gives CASSSAPGQETDTQYF. The V gene is TRBV5-1, the J gene TRBJ2-3, with 8 bases aligning to TRBD1. The germline V gene has CDR1 SGHRS and CDR2 YFSETQ. V lost 3 bases to trimming and J lost 3 bases; unmatched junction nucleotides: 9. The CDR3 totals 16 residues.

The V gene is TRBV5-6, the J gene TRBJ1-2; no clear D gene. The CDR3 length is 13 residues. Per the germline V gene, CDR1 is SGHDT and CDR2 is YYEEEE. V lost 0 bases and J 4 bases, leaving 7 bases between the germline ends. CDR3 DNA sequence: TGTGCCAGCAGCTTGGAGGCAGTCTATGGCTACACCTTC. Residues: CASSLEAVYGYTF.

CDR3 loop: CASSLADRAVTEAFF. The CDR3 bases are TGTGCCAGCAGCTTAGCCGACAGGGCGGTCACTGAAGCTTTCTTT. This chain uses TRBV13 with TRBJ1-1, with TRBD1 identical over 7 bases. The CDR3 length is 15 residues. Germline CDR1 reads PRHDT; CDR2 reads FYEKMQ (reference sequence). Losses at the gene ends were 1 base for V and 4 bases for J; bases not matched to a gene: 6.

CDR3 amino acids: CASSTQGELHYEQFF. The CDR3 region has the DNA TGTGCCAGCAGTACCCAGGGGGAATTACACTATGAGCAGTTCTTC. V gene TRBV28 combines with J gene TRBJ2-1; 7 positions match TRBD1. CDR3 length: 15 amino acids. With V trimmed by 5 bases and J by 8 bases, 12 bases remained unmatched. Looked up from germline, CDR1 is MDHEN and CDR2 is SYDVKM.

The chain couples TRBV28 to TRBJ1-2; 7 bases map to TRBD1. The V and J ends lost 2 bases and 1 base, in that order; junction bases with no gene match: 10. The CDR3 has 17 residues. The germline V gene encodes CDR1 MDHEN and CDR2 SYDVKM. CDR3 in amino acids: CASSLVLGGDDNYGYTF. In DNA form, the CDR3 reads TGTGCCAGCAGTTTAGTTTTAGGGGGCGACGATAACTATGGCTACACCTTC.

The CDR3 bases are TGTGCCAGCAGCCCATGGGGGCTAGCGGGAGTCACCGGGGAGCTGTTTTTT. This translates into CASSPWGLAGVTGELFF. V gene TRBV7-6 combines with J gene TRBJ2-2, with 10 bases fitting TRBD2. In germline, CDR1 is SGHVS, CDR2 FNYEAQ. The CDR3 covers 17 residues. The trim removed 5 bases at V and 4 bases at J, leaving 10 bases unmatched.

This clone turned up a few times. This chain joins TRBV10-2 and TRBJ1-1; no definite D call. The V and J ends lost 3 bases and 1 base respectively, with 6 bases between them. Germline assignment: CDR1 WSHSY and CDR2 SAAADI. The length of the CDR3 is 13 residues. The CDR3 region is CASSDPPNTEAFF. DNA for the CDR3: TGCGCCAGCAGTGACCCTCCGAACACTGAAGCTTTCTTT.

The table lists this clone with a count of one. The chain is built from TRBV7-9 and TRBJ1-4; 12 nucleotides match TRBD1. J lost 5 bases, V lost 1 base, and 5 bases had no gene match. The CDR3 spans 17 residues. The germline CDR1 and CDR2 sequences are SEHNR and FQNEAQ (reference sequence). The chain's CDR3 is CASSLGRDRGPNEKLFF. The CDR3, as DNA: TGTGCCAGCAGCTTAGGGAGGGACAGGGGGCCGAATGAAAAACTGTTTTTT.

V and J are TRBV9 and TRBJ2-2; the match to TRBD1 covers 8 bases. Germline CDR1 SGDLS, CDR2 YYNGEE. Unmatched junction bases numbered 5, after V lost 4 bases and J lost 0 bases. There are 16 residues in the CDR3. CDR3 residues: CASSFRQGTNTGELFF. The CDR3 nucleotides are TGTGCCAGCAGCTTCCGACAGGGGACGAACACCGGGGAGCTGTTTTTT. The complete variable domain, with remaining parts taken from reference TRBV9 and TRBJ2-2, reads DSGVTQTPKHLITATGQRVTLRCSPRSGDLSVYWYQQSLDQGLQFLIQYYNGEERAKGNILERFSAQQFPDLHSELNLSSLELGDSALYFCASSFRQGTNTGELFFGEGSRLTVL.

The chain has TRBV2 and TRBJ2-5; D gene ambiguous. The CDR3 has 10 residues. The germline V and J ends were trimmed by 3 bases and 6 bases, with 2 bases remaining between them. Germline V gene sequence: CDR1 SNHLY, CDR2 FYNNEI. As DNA, the CDR3 is TGTGCCAGCAGTGAGAAGACCCAGTACTTC. This codes for CASSEKTQYF. The full variable domain, rest sourced from reference TRBV2 and TRBJ2-5, is EPEVTQTPSHQVTQMGQEVILRCVPISNHLYFYWYRQILGQKVEFLVSFYNNEISEKSEIFDDQFSVERPDGSNFTLKIRSTKLEDSAMYFCASSEKTQYFGPGTRLLVL.

This chain links TRBV19 with TRBJ1-1; a weak D match, TRBD1 (5 bases). Between the trimmed V and J ends, which lost 8 bases and 0 bases, there was a span of 10 bases. Per the germline V gene, CDR1 is LNHDA and CDR2 is SQIVND (reference sequence). The CDR3 has 13 amino acids. The CDR3 protein is CASQDSLNTEAFF. In DNA form, the CDR3 reads TGTGCCAGTCAAGACAGTTTGAACACTGAAGCTTTCTTT.

The DNA of the CDR3 is TGTGCCAGCAGTTTCCAGGACTATGGCTACACCTTC. Its translation is CASSFQDYGYTF. V gene TRBV6-6 combines with J gene TRBJ1-2, with unresolved D. The germline V gene has CDR1 MNHNY and CDR2 SVGAGI (reference sequence). The V gene lost 4 bases and the J gene lost 3 bases, with 6 bases spanning the gap. This CDR3 is 12 amino acids long.